These 16 T cell receptor beta chains share one sample of origin, sequenced in a study of shared clonotypes between healthy human individuals. CD45RO negativity and positive selection for CCR7 defined naive CD8 cells, a population that excluded terminally differentiated effector memory CD45RA+ cells. Sequencing used immunoSEQ multiplex PCR; TCRdb keeps in-frame clones, though not all of them. The sample includes fewer than 1 million clones, around 96% of them seen just once. Sequencing used naive CD8+ T cells sorted from blood. The receptors here all came from a man between 25 and 39 years old in good health.

In regard to this clone: The same CDR3 arises from other DNA sequences in this sample as well. The gene calls are TRBV9 and TRBJ2-1; possible D gene TRBD2, 6 bases. Trimming removed 1 base from V and 4 bases from J, with 9 bases in between. The CDR3 spans 14 residues. CDR1 SGDLS and CDR2 YYNGEE come from the germline V gene. The CDR3 DNA reads as TGTGCCAGCAGCGTATCCGGGAGTTACAATGAGCAGTTCTTC. Translated, it gives CASSVSGSYNEQFF.

The V gene is TRBV27, the J gene TRBJ2-7, with D possibly matching TRBD2 (6 bases). The length of the CDR3 is 13 residues. The V gene lost 9 bases and the J gene lost 7 bases, with 19 bases spanning the gap. Germline CDR1 MNHEY, CDR2 SMNVEV (reference sequence). The DNA of the CDR3 is TGTGCCAGTAGACGGTGGGGGGAAGAGGAGCAGTACTTC. Translated, it gives CASRRWGEEEQYF.

This clone was seen once. The chain carries TRBV6-6 and TRBJ1-1, with D unresolved. Trimming removed 0 bases from V and 4 bases from J, with 12 bases in between. CDR1 MNHNY and CDR2 SVGAGI come from the germline V gene (reference sequence). The CDR3 is made up of 15 amino acids. The CDR3 spells CASSYSLERGTEAFF. The CDR3 nucleotides read TGTGCCAGCAGTTACTCTTTGGAGCGAGGCACTGAAGCTTTCTTT.

A single count supports this clone. This chain links TRBV7-9 with TRBJ1-1, with 8 bases identical to TRBD1. V gave up 6 bases and J gave up 8 bases; unmatched junction bases: 8. The length of the CDR3 is 13 residues. Germline V CDR1 and CDR2: SEHNR, FQNEAQ (reference sequence). CDR3 nucleotides: TGTGCCAGCAGTACGGACAGGGCAGGAGAAGCTTTCTTT. Translating gives CASSTDRAGEAFF.

The chain combines TRBV27 with TRBJ1-3; perhaps TRBD1 as D (6 bases). V was clipped by 3 bases and J by 0 bases, with 9 bases between them. This CDR3 has 15 amino acids. The germline V gene has CDR1 MNHEY and CDR2 SMNVEV (reference sequence). In nucleotides, the CDR3 is TGTGCCAGCAGTTTGACAGGAGTCTCTGGAAACACCATATATTTT. This encodes CASSLTGVSGNTIYF.

This chain uses TRBV27 with TRBJ2-1, with D tentatively TRBD1 (6 bases). Germline lookup yields CDR1 MNHEY and CDR2 SMNVEV (reference sequence). This CDR3 region has 17 residues. Trimming removed 0 bases from V and 5 bases from J, with 17 bases in between. CDR3 residues: CASSLSLRQGSNNEQFF. In DNA, the CDR3 is TGTGCCAGCAGTTTATCCCTCCGGCAGGGGAGCAACAATGAGCAGTTCTTC.

The CDR3 region is CASSLGSGTHYEQYF. The CDR3 DNA reads TGCGCCAGCAGCTTGGGGTCAGGCACTCACTACGAGCAGTACTTC. This chain connects TRBV5-1 to TRBJ2-7, with no clear D. This CDR3 spans 15 amino acids. V lost 0 bases and J lost 3, with 13 bases in between. Germline V CDR1 and CDR2: SGHRS, YFSETQ.

The chain recombines TRBV5-4 with TRBJ1-2, with D perhaps matching TRBD1 (6 bases). This CDR3 has 14 amino acids. In germline, CDR1 is SGHNT, CDR2 YYREEE (reference sequence). V lost 4 bases, J lost 4 bases, and 14 bases lay in between. Here the CDR3 DNA reads TGTGCCAGCAGCCCGACAGGATGGGGCTATGGCTACACCTTC. This codes for CASSPTGWGYGYTF.

This chain connects TRBV6-5 to TRBJ2-7, with a tentative D call TRBD2 (5 bases). Germline V CDR1 and CDR2: MNHEY, SVGAGI. This CDR3 is 15 amino acids long. The ends were cut back, 2 bases at V and 0 bases at J, with 11 bases in the middle. CDR3 nucleotide sequence: TGTGCCAGCAGTTACGGACGGGATAGCTCCTACGAGCAGTACTTC. It yields the protein CASSYGRDSSYEQYF.

The V gene is TRBV5-4, the J gene TRBJ2-7, with D maybe TRBD2 (6 bases). Germline values: CDR1 SGHNT, CDR2 YYREEE (reference sequence). Trimming left V 0 bases short and J 0 bases short, with 13 bases between. The CDR3 has 16 amino acids. DNA for the CDR3: TGTGCCAGCAGCTTGGATTTTAGCGGCAGCTCCTACGAGCAGTACTTC. Translated, it gives CASSLDFSGSSYEQYF.

This sequence joins TRBV5-4 and TRBJ2-1; TRBD1 matches 9 bases. Germline-derived CDR1 and CDR2 are SGHNT and YYREEE (reference sequence). The CDR3 is made up of 15 amino acids. V was clipped by 5 bases and J by 4 bases; unmatched bases: 7. The CDR3 protein is CASSQPGQGYNEQFF. The CDR3 nucleotides read TGTGCCAGCAGTCAGCCGGGACAGGGTTACAATGAGCAGTTCTTC.

The genes are TRBV10-2 and TRBJ2-1; TRBD1 or TRBD2 may be the D gene (5 bases each). Germline CDR1 and CDR2: WSHSY and SAAADI. The CDR3 consists of 17 residues. The V and J ends lost 0 bases and 2 bases respectively, with 14 bases between them. CDR3 in amino acids: CASSESRGGITYNEQFF. Written as DNA, the CDR3 is TGCGCCAGCAGTGAGTCGAGGGGCGGTATCACCTACAATGAGCAGTTCTTC.

This chain links TRBV25-1 with TRBJ2-7, with 11 nucleotides matching TRBD2. V lost 6 bases, J lost 6 bases, and 19 bases stayed unmatched. This CDR3 has 18 residues. Per germline, CDR1 MGHDK and CDR2 SYGVNS. The CDR3 sequence is CASRPRIGLAGGSGEQYF. The DNA for the CDR3 is TGTGCCAGCAGACCCAGAATTGGCCTAGCGGGAGGAAGTGGCGAGCAGTACTTC.

The chain links TRBV7-9 to TRBJ2-7; D uncertain. The CDR3 spans 15 residues. Germline V gives CDR1 SEHNR, CDR2 FQNEAQ (reference sequence). With 5 bases removed from V and 4 bases from J, the gap between germline ends came to 18 bases. CDR3 DNA: TGTGCCAGCAGCCAACTTATTAGGACGGCGTACGAGCAGTACTTC. Its translation is CASSQLIRTAYEQYF.

The chain uses TRBV15 and TRBJ2-2; D is unclear. CDR1 LNHNV and CDR2 YYDKDF come from the germline V gene (reference sequence). Trimming shortened V by 5 bases and J by 6 bases, and 10 bases separated the two germline ends. The CDR3 length is 13 residues. The CDR3 spells CATSPDASGELFF. The CDR3 nucleotides are TGTGCCACCAGCCCCGACGCATCCGGGGAGCTGTTTTTT.

Concerning this clone itself: Other nucleotide sequences from this sample produce the same CDR3. This chain links TRBV9 with TRBJ2-7; 9 nucleotides align to TRBD1. CDR1 and CDR2 (germline): SGDLS, YYNGEE. V trimming: 4 bases; J trimming: 4 bases; junction bases outside the gene matches: 3. The CDR3 sequence is 13 residues long. This chain's CDR3 is CASSPGTGYEQYF. CDR3 nucleotide sequence: TGTGCCAGCAGCCCCGGGACAGGGTACGAGCAGTACTTC.